The source of this TCR beta chain is a study of T-cell memory formation after mild COVID-19. Study at large: TCR clusters mostly belonged to single donors. Study-level findings and limits: Mainly CM and EM harbored the contracting CD4+ clones; mainly EMRA harbored the CD8+ ones. From day 15 to 85, contracting clones were balanced between CD4 and CD8, whereas later expanders leaned toward CD4+.

As to this clonotype: What it binds is not known.

After 5'RACE with constant-segment primers, TCR alpha and TCR beta cDNA libraries carrying sample barcodes and UMIs were obtained. TCRdb re-derived calls from the 5' RACE reads in MiXCR, one entry per CDR3 protein. The repertoire holds a few hundred thousand distinct CDR3 sequences, with about a sixth as singletons. V lost 4 bases and J lost 12, with 14 bases in between. This CDR3 spans 11 amino acids. CDR1 is SGHNT, CDR2 YYREEE, per germline (reference sequence). The sequence came from a young man who had mild COVID-19 (a few samples of this study predate the infection). Cell type and time point are not known. This chain joins TRBV5-4 and TRBJ2-7; D may be TRBD1 (5 bases). Material: PBMCs or a T cell subset sorted from them (not recorded which). The CDR3, as DNA: TGTGCCAGCAGCGGGGCCGGGCGGTGGTACTTC. This translates into CASSGAGRWYF. The full variable domain, its missing parts supplied by reference TRBV5-4 and TRBJ2-7, is ETGVTQSPTHLIKTRGQQVTLRCSSQSGHNTVSWYQQALGQGPQFIFQYYREEENGRGNFPPRFSGLQFPNYSSELNVNALELDDSALYLCASSGAGRWYFGPGTRLTVT.